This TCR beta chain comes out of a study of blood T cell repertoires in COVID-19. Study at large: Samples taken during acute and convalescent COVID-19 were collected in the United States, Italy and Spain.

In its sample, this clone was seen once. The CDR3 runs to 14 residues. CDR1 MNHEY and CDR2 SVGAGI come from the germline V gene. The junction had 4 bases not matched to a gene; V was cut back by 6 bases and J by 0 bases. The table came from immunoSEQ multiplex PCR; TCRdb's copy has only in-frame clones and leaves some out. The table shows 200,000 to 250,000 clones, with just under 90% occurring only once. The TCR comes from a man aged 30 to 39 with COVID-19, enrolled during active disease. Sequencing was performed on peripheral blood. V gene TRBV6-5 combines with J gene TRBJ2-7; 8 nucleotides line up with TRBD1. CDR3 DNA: TGTGCCAGCAGCACCGGGACAGGCTCCTACGAGCAGTACTTC. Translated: CASSTGTGSYEQYF.